These 31 T cell receptor beta chains were all obtained from the same sample, sequenced in a study of T cells in Graves' hyperthyroidism and ophthalmopathy. Regions amplified from RNA transcripts were the TCR beta CDR3 regions. First-round RT-PCR with HTBI primers amplified the TCR CDR3 region. TCRdb re-called the multiplex PCR reads through MiXCR, storing one row per CDR3 protein. The table shows 450,000 to 700,000 distinct CDR3 sequences, with approximately 44% occurring only once. The sequencing sample was made of peripheral blood or thyroid tissue (not recorded which). The receptors here all came from an adult woman with Graves' disease, either hyperthyroidism or ophthalmopathy (not recorded which).

This clonotype occurred many times. V is TRBV5-6 and J is TRBJ2-5; D tentatively reads TRBD1 or TRBD2 (5 bases each). The CDR3 spans 15 residues. The V gene lost 4 bases and the J gene lost 4 bases, with 17 bases spanning the gap. The germline CDR1 and CDR2 sequences are SGHDT and YYEEEE. CDR3 protein: CASSTGAASSETQYF. CDR3 DNA sequence: TGTGCCAGCAGCACCGGGGCCGCATCCTCAGAGACCCAGTACTTC.

The chain recombines TRBV7-9 with TRBJ2-3; D is undetermined. This CDR3 has 12 amino acids. V lost 5 bases and J 8 bases, leaving 11 bases between the germline ends. The germline gives CDR1 SEHNR, CDR2 FQNEAQ (reference sequence). DNA for the CDR3: TGTGCCAGCAGCGAAGAGGTCTCTACGCAGTATTTT. This translates into CASSEEVSTQYF.

This clonotype was counted a single time. This chain connects TRBV12-3 or TRBV12-4 to TRBJ1-2; D is undetermined. The CDR3 totals 13 residues. V lost 8 bases to trimming and J lost 5 bases, with 15 bases between them. CDR3: CASRAGREYGYTF. The CDR3 DNA follows: TGTGCCAGCCGGGCAGGTCGAGAGTATGGCTACACCTTC.

The chain carries TRBV7-9 and TRBJ2-5; D is unresolved. This CDR3 region has 17 residues. In germline, CDR1 is SEHNR, CDR2 FQNEAQ (reference sequence). With 1 base removed from V and 0 bases from J, the gap between germline ends came to 15 bases. This chain's CDR3 is CASSLEGNWADQETQYF. CDR3 nucleotides: TGTGCCAGCAGCTTAGAAGGTAACTGGGCAGACCAAGAGACCCAGTACTTC.

This clonotype is a singleton in its sample. The chain recombines TRBV20-1 with TRBJ1-6, with TRBD1 as a possible D gene (5 bases). The V gene lost 2 bases and the J gene lost 5 bases, with 19 bases spanning the gap. Germline V CDR1 and CDR2: DFQATT, SNEGSKA (reference sequence). The CDR3 sequence is 17 residues long. This CDR3 is CSARKTVSLKDNSPLHF. The CDR3 DNA sequence: TGCAGTGCTAGAAAGACAGTATCCTTAAAAGATAATTCACCCCTCCACTTT.

The chain uses TRBV7-9 and TRBJ2-6, with D maybe TRBD1 (5 bases). The germline V gene has CDR1 SEHNR and CDR2 FQNEAQ (reference sequence). V lost 1 base to trimming and J lost 9 bases, with 19 bases between them. The CDR3 is 17 residues long. The CDR3 sequence: CASSLVGAEPRHNVLTF. The CDR3 DNA sequence: TGTGCCAGCAGCTTAGTAGGGGCAGAACCTCGACACAACGTCCTGACTTTC.

In the case of this clonotype: Given a much more abundant clone one base away, this may be a read error. This rearrangement joins TRBV20-1 to TRBJ2-2; tentative D call: TRBD2 (6 bases). Germline V gives CDR1 DFQATT, CDR2 SNEGSKA (reference sequence). The germline V and J ends were trimmed by 5 bases and 4 bases, with 11 bases remaining between them. This CDR3 has 13 residues. The CDR3 DNA reads TGCAGTGCTGGTCAGGGACTCACCGGGGAGCTGTTTTTT. Translating it yields CSAGQGLTGELFF.

V gene TRBV20-1 combines with J gene TRBJ2-2; D may be TRBD1 or TRBD2 (5 bases each). The germline gives CDR1 DFQATT, CDR2 SNEGSKA (reference sequence). Trimming took off 5 bases at V and 0 bases at J, with 7 bases between the two ends. This CDR3 spans 13 amino acids. CDR3 amino acids: CSAGDPNTGELFF. The CDR3 DNA sequence: TGCAGTGCTGGGGACCCGAACACCGGGGAGCTGTTTTTT.

V gene TRBV30 combines with J gene TRBJ2-7; TRBD1 matches at 8 bases. The CDR3 covers 12 residues. The V gene end was trimmed by 2 bases and the J gene end by 8 bases; junction bases not matched to a gene: 5. Germline V lookup: CDR1 GTSNPN, CDR2 SVGIG (reference sequence). The CDR3 protein is CAWSRTGTKQYF. The CDR3 coding sequence is TGTGCCTGGAGTAGGACAGGGACGAAGCAGTACTTC.

This clonotype was detected ten times or more. V and J are TRBV11-2 and TRBJ2-7; 7 bases align to TRBD1. CDR3 size: 15 residues. CDR1 and CDR2 from the germline V gene are SGHAT and FQNNGV. V lost 3 bases and J lost 2; bases outside the gene matches: 7. The CDR3 loop is CASSFTGVVTYEQYF. The CDR3 DNA reads TGTGCCAGCAGCTTCACAGGGGTTGTCACCTACGAGCAGTACTTC.

The V call is TRBV7-9, the J call TRBJ1-1; D might be TRBD1 (6 bases). Germline assignment: CDR1 SEHNR and CDR2 FQNEAQ (reference sequence). The CDR3 loop spans 13 amino acids. V was shortened by 5 bases and J by 7 bases, with 14 bases between the two germline ends. CDR3 sequence: CASSAYRDDEAFF. The CDR3 DNA follows: TGTGCCAGCAGCGCCTACAGGGACGATGAAGCTTTCTTT. The full variable domain, completed using reference TRBV7-9 and TRBJ1-1, is DTGVSQNPRHKITKRGQNVTFRCDPISEHNRLYWYRQTLGQGPEFLTYFQNEAQLEKSRLLSDRFSAERPKGSFSTLEIQRTEQGDSAMYLCASSAYRDDEAFFGQGTRLTVV.

This clonotype appeared many times. The V call is TRBV14, the J call TRBJ2-7; D might be TRBD1 (5 bases). The length of the CDR3 is 12 residues. Germline V gene data show CDR1 as SGHDN and CDR2 as FVKESK. V was shortened by 2 bases and J by 6 bases, with 8 bases between the two germline ends. CDR3 amino acids: CASSQQGPEQYF. The CDR3 coding sequence is TGTGCCAGCAGCCAACAGGGTCCCGAGCAGTACTTC.

This clonotype was picked up many times. The V and J genes are TRBV12-3 or TRBV12-4 and TRBJ1-1; no clear D. The CDR3 is 13 amino acids. V was pared by 6 bases and J by 5 bases, with 13 bases between. The DNA of the CDR3 is TGTGCCAGCAGACGCGACACTACTACTGAAGCTTTCTTT. As protein: CASRRDTTTEAFF.

The table lists this clonotype with many counts. V and J are TRBV2 and TRBJ1-6; the match to TRBD1 covers 8 bases. The trim removed 4 bases at V and 8 bases at J, leaving 4 bases unmatched. CDR3 size: 14 residues. Germline V gene sequence: CDR1 SNHLY, CDR2 FYNNEI. CDR3 amino acids: CASSGQGFDSPLHF. CDR3 nucleotides: TGTGCCAGCAGTGGACAGGGGTTTGATTCACCCCTCCACTTT.

The chain is built from TRBV7-9 and TRBJ1-4, with D possibly TRBD1 on 6 matching bases. Germline-derived CDR1 and CDR2 are SEHNR and FQNEAQ (reference sequence). The CDR3 has 13 residues. Trimming took off 5 bases at V and 7 bases at J, with 11 bases between the two ends. The CDR3 nucleotides are TGTGCCAGCAGCGGGGCAGGGGCTGAAAAACTGTTTTTT. It encodes CASSGAGAEKLFF. Complete variable domain (other parts from reference TRBV7-9 and TRBJ1-4): DTGVSQNPRHKITKRGQNVTFRCDPISEHNRLYWYRQTLGQGPEFLTYFQNEAQLEKSRLLSDRFSAERPKGSFSTLEIQRTEQGDSAMYLCASSGAGAEKLFFGSGTQLSVL.

The chain has TRBV14 and TRBJ2-7; 9 nucleotides match TRBD1. With 3 bases clipped from V and 6 bases from J, the junction kept 9 bases outside the gene matches. The CDR3 extends over 15 amino acids. Per the germline V gene, CDR1 is SGHDN and CDR2 is FVKESK. CDR3 protein: CASSQLDRGRLEQYF. CDR3 coding DNA: TGTGCCAGCAGCCAGTTGGACAGGGGTAGACTCGAGCAGTACTTC.

The chain carries TRBV20-1 and TRBJ1-5; D uncertain. Germline values: CDR1 DFQATT, CDR2 SNEGSKA (reference sequence). The CDR3 covers 16 residues. V was shortened by 3 bases and J by 4 bases, with 19 bases between the two germline ends. In DNA, the CDR3 is TGCAGTGCTAGCCCCTTAGCGGGAAACCTTAATCAGCCCCAGCATTTT. As protein: CSASPLAGNLNQPQHF.

The J gene is TRBJ1-3, the V gene TRBV11-2; D is unclear. The CDR3 runs 15 residues. Trimming pared 6 bases from V and 0 bases from J, leaving 12 bases between. Germline V gene lookup returns CDR1 SGHAT and CDR2 FQNNGV. This chain's CDR3 is CASSSGFFSGNTIYF. Here the CDR3 DNA reads TGTGCCAGCAGTTCTGGGTTTTTCTCTGGAAACACCATATATTTT.

The rearrangement uses TRBV15 and TRBJ1-2; the D gene is possibly TRBD1 (6 bases). CDR1 LNHNV and CDR2 YYDKDF come from the germline V gene (reference sequence). The CDR3 loop spans 15 amino acids. Deletions cut 1 base from V and 4 bases from J, with 13 bases between. The CDR3 DNA is TGTGCCACCAGCAGAGTTGTTCCGGACAGCTATGGCTACACCTTC. This codes for CATSRVVPDSYGYTF. The full variable domain, completed using reference TRBV15 and TRBJ1-2, is DAMVIQNPRYQVTQFGKPVTLSCSQTLNHNVMYWYQQKSSQAPKLLFHYYDKDFNNEADTPDNFQSRRPNTSFCFLDIRSPGLGDTAMYLCATSRVVPDSYGYTFGSGTRLTVV.

The chain carries TRBV29-1 and TRBJ2-5, with a weak D call TRBD2 (6 bases). Trimming took 5 bases from V and 4 from J, leaving 20 bases between them. The CDR3 runs 15 residues. Per the germline V gene, CDR1 is SQVTM and CDR2 is ANQGSEA. The CDR3 protein is CSVKPGAGRRETQYF. The CDR3, as DNA: TGCAGCGTTAAACCTGGGGCGGGGAGAAGAGAGACCCAGTACTTC.

This clonotype was observed at least ten times. The CDR3 reads CASTLGIALNTGELFF. As DNA, the CDR3 is TGTGCCAGCACCTTGGGGATCGCCCTTAACACCGGGGAGCTGTTTTTT. The chain carries TRBV7-9 and TRBJ2-2; D remains unclear. Trimming removed 7 bases at V and 2 bases at J, with 17 bases between. Germline values: CDR1 SEHNR, CDR2 FQNEAQ (reference sequence). This CDR3 comprises 16 residues.

Regarding this clonotype: This may come from a read error, since a much larger clone is one base off. Lacking the conserved final phenylalanine or tryptophan, this CDR3 likely reflects a read error. The chain combines TRBV28 with TRBJ1-1; TRBD1 agrees at 8 bases. The CDR3 is 11 amino acids. The junction had 1 base not matched to a gene; V was cut back by 8 bases and J by 5 bases. Germline CDR1 reads MDHEN; CDR2 reads SYDVKM. The CDR3 sequence: CASRTGTEAFS. For the CDR3, the DNA is TGTGCCAGCCGGACAGGGACTGAAGCTTTCTCT.

This chain uses TRBV10-3 with TRBJ2-7; a possible D gene is TRBD1 (5 bases). V was cut by 8 bases and J by 9 bases, with 11 bases left in between. There are 10 residues in the CDR3. Germline CDR1 and CDR2: ENHRY and SYGVKD. The CDR3 loop is CAIGQQGQYF. The CDR3 DNA reads as TGTGCCATCGGCCAGCAGGGGCAGTACTTC.

This clonotype was seen many times. The rearrangement links TRBV2 to TRBJ2-5, with 9 bases that match TRBD2. The CDR3 contains 15 residues. Germline values: CDR1 SNHLY, CDR2 FYNNEI. Trimming took 3 bases from V and 0 from J; bases not matched to a gene: 2. The CDR3 loop is CASSDTSGYQETQYF. CDR3 DNA sequence: TGTGCCAGCAGTGATACTAGCGGGTACCAAGAGACCCAGTACTTC.

This clonotype was seen repeatedly, ten times or more. V and J are TRBV7-9 and TRBJ1-2; tentative D call: TRBD1 (6 bases). Looked up from germline, CDR1 is SEHNR and CDR2 is FQNEAQ (reference sequence). V lost 5 bases to trimming and J lost 8 bases, with 15 bases between them. This CDR3 region has 13 residues. CDR3 sequence reads: CASSRIRGSGYTF. DNA of the CDR3: TGTGCCAGCAGCCGAATCAGGGGTTCCGGCTACACCTTC.

The chain is built from TRBV11-2 and TRBJ2-5, with 7 bases lining up with TRBD1. J gave up 2 bases and V 5 bases, and 11 bases lay outside the gene matches. This CDR3 is built from 16 residues. Germline V CDR1 and CDR2: SGHAT, FQNNGV. CDR3 amino acids: CASSPDRFSSQETQYF. CDR3 bases: TGTGCCAGCAGCCCGGACAGGTTTTCCTCACAAGAGACCCAGTACTTC.

The chain employs TRBV9 and TRBJ1-2; D remains unclear. The V end was cut by 1 base, the J end by 8 bases, with 15 bases between. Germline loops: CDR1 SGDLS, CDR2 YYNGEE. This CDR3 comprises 14 residues. For the CDR3, the DNA is TGTGCCAGCAGCGTAACGGGTTCCCTCGGAGGCTACACCTTC. Translated: CASSVTGSLGGYTF.

The CDR3 sequence is CSAGAGHETQYF. The CDR3 coding sequence is TGCAGTGCTGGAGCCGGCCATGAGACCCAGTACTTC. V usage is TRBV20-1 and J usage is TRBJ2-5; no clear D. The CDR3 is made up of 12 amino acids. Trimming pared 5 bases from V and 5 bases from J, leaving 12 bases between. Germline CDR1 reads DFQATT; CDR2 reads SNEGSKA (reference sequence).

This clonotype was seen more than once but under ten times. The chain employs TRBV6-1 and TRBJ2-6; 8 nucleotides align to TRBD1. The V gene's germline CDR1 is MNHNS and CDR2 SASEGT. V shed 8 bases and J 1 base; nucleotides not matched to a gene: 10. This CDR3 has 17 residues. CDR3 in DNA: TGTGCCAGCCGAATCCGGGACAGGACTTCTGGGGCCAACGTCCTGACTTTC. Protein product: CASRIRDRTSGANVLTF.

This clonotype was seen a handful of times. The chain combines TRBV5-6 with TRBJ2-2; D gene ambiguous. Trimming shortened V by 0 bases and J by 4 bases, and 13 bases separated the two germline ends. The CDR3 contains 16 residues. Per the germline V gene, CDR1 is SGHDT and CDR2 is YYEEEE. The CDR3 spells CASSLVRTSSTGELFF. The CDR3 DNA follows: TGTGCCAGCAGCTTGGTGCGCACTTCGAGCACCGGGGAGCTGTTTTTT.

This chain joins TRBV29-1 and TRBJ2-7; 7 bases are shared with TRBD2. The ends lost 7 bases at V and 1 base at J; junction bases unmatched: 4. Germline CDR1 and CDR2: SQVTM and ANQGSEA. The CDR3 loop spans 12 amino acids. CDR3 nucleotides: TGCAGCGCCGGGAGGACTTCCTACGAGCAGTACTTC. Amino acids: CSAGRTSYEQYF.